These 25 T cell receptor beta chains came from one sample sequenced in a study of cytomegalovirus exposure and HLA in healthy donors. The PCR made use of 60 Vbeta and 13 Jbeta primers. Clones were read by immunoSEQ multiplex PCR, and TCRdb kept only the in-frame ones, dropping some. The repertoire holds under 100,000 clones, with around 9.1% as singletons. Sequences were obtained from PBMCs. The receptors were sampled from a man aged 55 to 69 in good health and CMV-seropositive.

V and J are TRBV5-1 and TRBJ1-1; 10 bases align to TRBD1. The CDR3 extends over 14 amino acids. Germline V gene data show CDR1 as SGHRS and CDR2 as YFSETQ. Unmatched junction bases numbered 4, after V lost 5 bases and J lost 3 bases. CDR3 DNA sequence: TGCGCCAGCAGTCCTGGACAGGGGGACACTGAAGCTTTCTTT. Amino acid sequence: CASSPGQGDTEAFF.

This chain joins TRBV12-5 and TRBJ1-2; the D is unclear. From germline, CDR1 is LGHNT and CDR2 FRNRAP. The ends were cut back, 7 bases at V and 5 bases at J, with 20 bases in the middle. This CDR3 comprises 15 residues. The CDR3 protein is CASAEGRAESYGYTF. In DNA, the CDR3 is TGTGCTAGTGCAGAGGGAAGGGCAGAGTCTTATGGCTACACCTTC.

Only a few counts were recorded for this clone. V is TRBV12-2 and J is TRBJ2-3; the D call of TRBD2 is as the table states it, not checked on the DNA. TRBV12-2 is a documented pseudogene. This CDR3 has 15 residues. Here the CDR3 reads CASRLETSAQDTQYF. The DNA for the CDR3 is TGTGCAAGTCGCTTGGAGACTAGCGCCCAAGATACGCAGTATTTT.

The table lists this clone with a few counts. The chain joins TRBV28 to TRBJ2-5; TRBD2 might be the D (6 bases). CDR1 is MDHEN, CDR2 SYDVKM, per germline. The ends were cut back, 5 bases at V and 2 bases at J, with 15 bases in the middle. The CDR3 runs to 15 residues. CDR3 in DNA: TGTGCCAGCAGTCCGGAGGGAAGGGAGCAAGAGACCCAGTACTTC. Its protein product is CASSPEGREQETQYF.

This clone showed up just a few times. The gene calls are TRBV7-2 and TRBJ1-5, with D uncertain. Trimming left V 7 bases short and J 3 bases short, with 10 bases between. The CDR3 is made up of 13 amino acids. Germline CDR1 and CDR2: SGHTA and FQGNSA. Written as DNA, the CDR3 is TGTGCCAGCACCAAGGAGCCCAATCAGCCCCAGCATTTT. Translated, it gives CASTKEPNQPQHF.

V usage is TRBV18 and J usage is TRBJ1-2; TRBD1 aligns across 8 bases. The CDR3 covers 15 residues. Germline lookup yields CDR1 KGHSH and CDR2 LQKENI. Germline trimming cut 2 bases from V and 6 bases from J; bases unmatched to any gene: 8. CDR3 DNA: TGTGCCAGCTCACCATCCGGGACAGGTTCGGATGGCTACACCTTC. Translating gives CASSPSGTGSDGYTF.

This clone showed up just a few times. The V and J genes are TRBV5-1 and TRBJ2-3, with 12 bases matching TRBD2. This CDR3 has 21 amino acids. Germline trimming cut 0 bases from V and 0 bases from J; bases unmatched to any gene: 14. The germline CDR1 and CDR2 sequences are SGHRS and YFSETQ. The CDR3 protein is CASSLVPTSGRGGPSTDTQYF. Written as DNA, the CDR3 is TGCGCCAGCAGCTTGGTACCGACTAGCGGGAGAGGGGGACCTAGCACAGATACGCAGTATTTT.

J is TRBJ2-7 and V is TRBV14; D not resolved. This CDR3 is built from 15 residues. V dropped 1 base and J dropped 3 bases, with 13 bases sitting between them. Looked up from germline, CDR1 is SGHDN and CDR2 is FVKESK. The CDR3: CASSQGASIFYEQYV. The CDR3 nucleotides are TGTGCCAGCAGCCAAGGGGCGTCCATTTTCTACGAGCAGTACGTC.

This clone was seen a few times. The gene calls are TRBV6-6 and TRBJ2-7; weak D call: TRBD2 (5 bases). Germline CDR1 reads MNHNY; CDR2 reads SVGAGI (reference sequence). CDR3 length equals 16 residues. The V and J ends lost 0 bases and 2 bases respectively, with 14 bases between them. The CDR3 DNA is TGTGCCAGCAGTTACTCGAGTCGGGGTCCCACCTACGAGCAGTACGTC. This codes for CASSYSSRGPTYEQYV.

Here the CDR3 DNA reads TGTGCCAGCAACCGGGGACAGGCGAACACTGAAGCTTTCTTT. It is translated as CASNRGQANTEAFF. The chain uses TRBV7-9 and TRBJ1-1; the match to TRBD1 covers 8 bases. The J segment lost 1 base and the V segment lost 7 bases, leaving 5 bases of the junction unmatched. Germline assignment: CDR1 SEHNR and CDR2 FQNEAQ (reference sequence). This CDR3 spans 14 amino acids.

A note on this clone: One junction end disagrees with the germline gene, perhaps due to a read error. This chain connects TRBV27 to TRBJ2-5; D perhaps matches TRBD1 (5 bases). The CDR3 length is 13 residues. Looked up from germline, CDR1 is MNHEY and CDR2 is SMNVEV (reference sequence). CDR3 DNA: TGTGCCAGAAGTTGGGGCTCTCAAGAGAACCAGTACTTC. Translating it yields CARSWGSQENQYF.

This clone was recorded a few times. The rearrangement joins TRBV27 to TRBJ1-5, with TRBD1 matching 7 bases. CDR1 is MNHEY and CDR2 is SMNVEV in the germline V gene (reference sequence). CDR3 length: 16 amino acids. The J segment lost 0 bases and the V segment lost 2 bases, leaving 4 bases of the junction unmatched. The DNA of the CDR3 is TGTGCCAGCAGTTTAGATCACAGGGGTAGCAATCAGCCCCAGCATTTT. Translating it yields CASSLDHRGSNQPQHF.

This clone was seen only a few times. This chain joins TRBV19 and TRBJ1-5, with D unresolved. V gave up 1 base and J gave up 7 bases, with 14 bases separating them. The CDR3 consists of 15 residues. The V gene's germline CDR1 is LNHDA and CDR2 SQIVND (reference sequence). The CDR3 sequence: CASSIAGTVGQPQHF. The CDR3 region has the DNA TGTGCCAGTAGTATAGCGGGAACCGTGGGACAGCCCCAGCATTTT.

This clone was seen more than once but under ten times. The rearrangement uses TRBV30 and TRBJ2-7, with 8 bases that match TRBD2. The junction had 4 bases not matched to a gene; V was cut back by 0 bases and J by 3 bases. Germline CDR1 GTSNPN, CDR2 SVGIG (reference sequence). The CDR3 is 14 residues long. The CDR3 DNA reads as TGTGCCTGGAGTGTTGGCGGGAGGCTCTACGAGCAGTACTTC. Translated: CAWSVGGRLYEQYF.

This clone was recorded a few times. V is TRBV25-1 and J is TRBJ1-2, with 10 bases aligning to TRBD1. This CDR3 is built from 14 residues. After removal of 4 bases from V and 5 bases from J, the junction contained 4 bases not matched to a gene. Germline CDR1 reads MGHDK; CDR2 reads SYGVNS. CDR3 nucleotides: TGTGCCAGCAGTGCCGGGACAGGGGTATATGGCTACACCTTC. Its protein product is CASSAGTGVYGYTF.

V usage is TRBV28 and J usage is TRBJ1-2, with TRBD1 as a possible D gene (5 bases). The V end was cut by 3 bases, the J end by 2 bases, with 10 bases between. The germline CDR1 and CDR2 sequences are MDHEN and SYDVKM. This CDR3 spans 14 amino acids. The CDR3 region is CASSFGGQNYGYTF. The DNA of the CDR3 is TGTGCCAGCAGTTTCGGGGGTCAGAACTATGGCTACACCTTC.

The CDR3 spells CASSQEGRGAYSGNTIYF. Here the CDR3 DNA reads TGCGCCAGCAGCCAAGAGGGCAGGGGAGCATATTCAGGAAACACCATATATTTT. This sequence joins TRBV4-1 and TRBJ1-3; D might be TRBD1 (6 bases). Trimming stripped 0 bases from V and 4 bases from J, with 19 bases between. Germline CDR1 MGHRA, CDR2 YSYEKL. The CDR3 consists of 18 residues.

This clone was seen more than once but under ten times. The chain has TRBV5-1 and TRBJ2-7; no definite D call. Germline CDR1 and CDR2: SGHRS and YFSETQ. V was pared by 0 bases and J by 1 base, with 5 bases between. This CDR3 is 13 amino acids long. CDR3 in amino acids: CASSLGSSYEQYV. The CDR3 DNA reads as TGCGCCAGCAGCTTGGGGAGTTCCTACGAGCAGTACGTC.

This clone was seen only a few times. This chain's CDR3 is CASSIGSSPLHF. The DNA of the CDR3 is TGTGCCAGTAGTATTGGGAGCTCACCCCTCCACTTT. The chain is built from TRBV19 and TRBJ1-6, with D unresolved. Germline CDR1 is LNHDA and CDR2 is SQIVND (reference sequence). The CDR3 totals 12 residues. Trimming shortened V by 3 bases and J by 10 bases, and 7 bases separated the two germline ends.

This chain links TRBV7-9 with TRBJ1-4, with D perhaps matching TRBD1 (5 bases). Trimming removed 5 bases from V and 6 bases from J, with 16 bases in between. This CDR3 is 15 amino acids long. Per the germline V gene, CDR1 is SEHNR and CDR2 is FQNEAQ (reference sequence). The CDR3 protein is CASSPLGGEDEKLFF. The DNA for the CDR3 is TGTGCCAGCAGCCCCCTCGGGGGAGAGGATGAAAAACTGTTTTTT.

This clone was counted a few times. The rearrangement uses TRBV9 and TRBJ2-2, with 7 bases fitting TRBD2. The trim removed 4 bases at V and 4 bases at J, leaving 7 bases unmatched. Germline CDR1 and CDR2: SGDLS and YYNGEE. The CDR3 sequence is 15 residues long. The CDR3 bases are TGTGCCAGCAGCCAAGACAGCGGGGCCACCGGGGAGCTGTTTTTT. Translating it yields CASSQDSGATGELFF.

The chain links TRBV5-1 to TRBJ2-3; 9 bases agree with TRBD1. Germline assignment: CDR1 SGHRS and CDR2 YFSETQ. The CDR3 spans 16 residues. J gave up 6 bases and V 1 base, and 9 bases lay outside the gene matches. The CDR3 DNA sequence: TGCGCCAGCAGCTTGCAAGGGACAGGGACGGTGGATACGCAGTATTTT. This encodes CASSLQGTGTVDTQYF. Looking up the rest from reference TRBV5-1 and TRBJ2-3 gives the full variable domain: KAGVTQTPRYLIKTRGQQVTLSCSPISGHRSVSWYQQTPGQGLQFLFEYFSETQRNKGNFPGRFSGRQFSNSRSEMNVSTLELGDSALYLCASSLQGTGTVDTQYFGPGTRLTVL.

A few counts support this clone. The chain is built from TRBV19 and TRBJ1-1; possible D gene TRBD1, 6 bases. V was shortened by 1 base and J by 5 bases, with 11 bases between the two germline ends. CDR1 LNHDA and CDR2 SQIVND come from the germline V gene (reference sequence). The CDR3 contains 14 residues. CDR3 protein: CASSIAGVRTEAFF. DNA for the CDR3: TGTGCCAGTAGTATAGCAGGGGTTCGGACTGAAGCTTTCTTT.

The CDR3 nucleotides read TGCGCCAGCAGAGCTAGACAGGGGTCGAGTACTGAAGCTTTCTTT. Its protein product is CASRARQGSSTEAFF. The chain couples TRBV5-1 to TRBJ1-1; 8 bases are shared with TRBD1. The trim removed 5 bases at V and 5 bases at J, leaving 11 bases unmatched. This CDR3 is 15 amino acids long. Germline CDR1 and CDR2: SGHRS and YFSETQ.

This clone turned up a few times. This chain uses TRBV7-9 with TRBJ1-1; D not certain. V was clipped by 6 bases and J by 6 bases, with 11 bases between them. Looked up from germline, CDR1 is SEHNR and CDR2 is FQNEAQ (reference sequence). The CDR3 totals 12 residues. CDR3 residues: CASREEFPEAFF. In DNA, the CDR3 is TGTGCCAGCAGAGAGGAATTCCCTGAAGCTTTCTTT.